This section outlines one T cell receptor (beta chain) sequence together with its context. Its antigen is not known. The table came from immunoSEQ multiplex PCR; TCRdb's copy has only in-frame clones and leaves some out. Found here are around 22,000 clones, about 81% of them singletons; the top ten hold approximately 13%. This entry is derived from a study of CD4 T cells in relation to SARS-CoV-2 and coronaviruses. This CDR3 comprises 14 residues. Germline CDR1 and CDR2: LNHDA and SQIVND (reference sequence). V lost 1 base, J lost 4 bases, and 0 bases stayed unmatched. CD4+ T cells from unexposed donors were obtained before the COVID-19 pandemic (2011-2018). CD4+ T cells were isolated from the cells after 10 days of culture.

V and J are TRBV19 and TRBJ2-5, with 10 bases aligning to TRBD1. This receptor was identified in a human donor in good health. The sample consisted of CD4+ T cells from PBMCs, cultured in vitro. CDR3 DNA sequence: TGTGCCAGTAGTATAGGACAGGGGGCAGAGACCCAGTACTTC. Amino acid sequence: CASSIGQGAETQYF.